These 27 T cell receptor beta chains share one sample of origin, sequenced in a study of blood T cell repertoires in COVID-19. The table came from immunoSEQ multiplex PCR; TCRdb's copy has only in-frame clones and leaves some out. Among 130,000 to 150,000 clones listed, roughly 80% were seen once. The sequenced sample consisted of PBMCs or T cells enriched from blood (not recorded which). These receptors all stem from a man aged 45-65 years who had recovered from COVID-19.

The CDR3 spells CASSLPMGQRNSNQPQHF. CDR3 nucleotide sequence: TGTGCCAGCAGTTTACCGATGGGACAGAGGAATAGCAATCAGCCCCAGCATTTT. V and J are TRBV27 and TRBJ1-5, with 7 bases matching TRBD1. CDR1 and CDR2 from the germline V gene are MNHEY and SMNVEV (reference sequence). This CDR3 is built from 18 residues. The V segment lost 2 bases and the J segment 0 bases; nucleotides outside the gene matches: 10.

This chain joins TRBV25-1 and TRBJ1-2, with 10 bases fitting TRBD1. This CDR3 region has 14 residues. With 6 bases clipped from V and 8 bases from J, the junction kept 9 bases outside the gene matches. Germline loops: CDR1 MGHDK, CDR2 SYGVNS. CDR3 in amino acids: CASRGTGDTWGYTF. In nucleotides, the CDR3 is TGTGCCAGCAGGGGGACAGGGGACACTTGGGGCTACACCTTC.

The rearrangement joins TRBV9 to TRBJ1-1; D gene uncertain. Trimming left V 0 bases short and J 7 bases short, with 4 bases between. The CDR3 runs to 11 residues. Per the germline V gene, CDR1 is SGDLS and CDR2 is YYNGEE. CDR3 DNA sequence: TGTGCCAGCAGCGTAGGGAGTGAAGCTTTCTTT. Translation gives CASSVGSEAFF.

V usage is TRBV29-1 and J usage is TRBJ2-2; 9 positions agree with TRBD1. The V gene end was trimmed by 5 bases and the J gene end by 7 bases; junction bases not matched to a gene: 5. Germline-derived CDR1 and CDR2 are SQVTM and ANQGSEA. This CDR3 is 13 amino acids long. CDR3 in amino acids: CSVRQGDGGELFF. Here the CDR3 DNA reads TGCAGCGTTCGACAGGGGGATGGCGGGGAGCTGTTTTTT.

The chain joins TRBV5-1 to TRBJ1-1; 9 bases map to TRBD1. J lost 0 bases, V lost 3 bases, and 6 bases had no gene match. CDR1 is SGHRS, CDR2 YFSETQ, per germline. The CDR3 is made up of 16 amino acids. DNA of the CDR3: TGCGCCAGCAGCTCGGACAGGGGATGGGTGAACACTGAAGCTTTCTTT. This translates into CASSSDRGWVNTEAFF.

This chain joins TRBV6-6 and TRBJ1-2; TRBD1 matches 12 bases. The CDR3 consists of 16 residues. The junction had 8 bases not matched to a gene; V was cut back by 4 bases and J by 5 bases. Germline V CDR1 and CDR2: MNHNY, SVGAGI (reference sequence). CDR3 coding DNA: TGTGCCAGCAGTTCTGGGACAGGGGGCGCGATATATGGCTACACCTTC. Its protein product is CASSSGTGGAIYGYTF.

The chain joins TRBV14 to TRBJ1-6; tentative D call: TRBD1 (5 bases). CDR1 is SGHDN, CDR2 FVKESK, per germline. Trimming removed 0 bases at V and 1 base at J, with 10 bases between. CDR3 length: 17 amino acids. The CDR3 region is CASSQESRGSYNSPLHF. In DNA, the CDR3 is TGTGCCAGCAGCCAAGAAAGTAGGGGTTCCTATAATTCACCCCTCCACTTT. The variable domain in full, with the rest retrieved from reference TRBV14 and TRBJ1-6, is EAGVTQFPSHSVIEKGQTVTLRCDPISGHDNLYWYRRVMGKEIKFLLHFVKESKQDESGMPNNRFLAERTGGTYSTLKVQPAELEDSGVYFCASSQESRGSYNSPLHFGNGTRLTVT.

This chain links TRBV27 with TRBJ1-6, with D maybe TRBD1 (5 bases). Germline CDR1 and CDR2: MNHEY and SMNVEV (reference sequence). This CDR3 contains 15 residues. Trimming took off 7 bases at V and 10 bases at J, with 20 bases between the two ends. The CDR3 DNA follows: TGTGCCAGCAAGTCAATTCAGGGACTCACCTCACCCCTCCACTTT. This encodes CASKSIQGLTSPLHF.

The chain links TRBV5-1 to TRBJ2-7, with TRBD1 matching over 9 bases. This CDR3 region has 14 residues. Germline V lookup: CDR1 SGHRS, CDR2 YFSETQ. Trimming removed 6 bases from V and 1 base from J; junction bases left unmatched: 5. DNA of the CDR3: TGCGCCAGCAAAACAGGGGGCAATTCCTACGAGCAGTACTTC. Amino acid sequence: CASKTGGNSYEQYF.

The chain has TRBV6-2 or TRBV6-3 and TRBJ2-7; D gene ambiguous. V lost 4 bases, J lost 0 bases, and 4 bases lay in between. The CDR3 extends over 12 amino acids. Germline CDR1 is MNHEY and CDR2 is SVGEGT. The CDR3 DNA follows: TGTGCCAGCAGTTTCCTCTCCTACGAGCAGTACTTC. This translates into CASSFLSYEQYF.

This sequence joins TRBV9 and TRBJ1-2; D unresolved. Germline CDR1 SGDLS, CDR2 YYNGEE. V was shortened by 0 bases and J by 7 bases, with 13 bases between the two germline ends. CDR3 length equals 14 residues. The CDR3, as DNA: TGTGCCAGCAGCGTAGATTTTGGTGGGCCTGGCTACACCTTC. Protein product: CASSVDFGGPGYTF. The full variable domain, its missing parts supplied by reference TRBV9 and TRBJ1-2, is DSGVTQTPKHLITATGQRVTLRCSPRSGDLSVYWYQQSLDQGLQFLIQYYNGEERAKGNILERFSAQQFPDLHSELNLSSLELGDSALYFCASSVDFGGPGYTFGSGTRLTVV.

The V and J genes are TRBV28 and TRBJ2-6; TRBD1 aligns across 9 bases. Germline V gene lookup returns CDR1 MDHEN and CDR2 SYDVKM. This CDR3 contains 17 residues. The V and J ends lost 4 bases and 3 bases, in that order; junction bases with no gene match: 7. This CDR3 is CASSSGQGFRGANVLTF. CDR3 nucleotide sequence: TGTGCCAGCAGTTCCGGACAGGGGTTCCGTGGGGCCAACGTCCTGACTTTC.

The chain employs TRBV30 and TRBJ2-7, with D tentatively TRBD1 (6 bases). There are 14 residues in the CDR3. V lost 0 bases and J 0 bases, leaving 9 bases between the germline ends. Germline CDR1 GTSNPN, CDR2 SVGIG (reference sequence). DNA of the CDR3: TGTGCCTGGAGTGTAGGACAGCCCTCCTACGAGCAGTACTTC. Residues: CAWSVGQPSYEQYF.

The chain couples TRBV10-3 to TRBJ2-7, with TRBD1 matching 8 bases. Germline-derived CDR1 and CDR2 are ENHRY and SYGVKD. Trimming removed 11 bases from V and 5 bases from J; junction bases left unmatched: 5. CDR3 size: 11 residues. CDR3 bases: TGTGCCCACGGACAGGGCGACGAGCAGTACTTC. Amino acids: CAHGQGDEQYF.

The chain employs TRBV2 and TRBJ2-1, with 12 bases fitting TRBD2. CDR3 length: 14 residues. Per the germline V gene, CDR1 is SNHLY and CDR2 is FYNNEI. J lost 10 bases, V lost 4 bases, and 5 bases had no gene match. The CDR3 sequence is CASSVLAGGREQFF. In DNA form, the CDR3 reads TGTGCCAGCAGTGTACTAGCGGGGGGTCGCGAGCAGTTCTTC. Combining the CDR3 with reference TRBV2 and TRBJ2-1 gives the whole variable domain EPEVTQTPSHQVTQMGQEVILRCVPISNHLYFYWYRQILGQKVEFLVSFYNNEISEKSEIFDDQFSVERPDGSNFTLKIRSTKLEDSAMYFCASSVLAGGREQFFGPGTRLTVL.

The V gene is TRBV5-8, the J gene TRBJ1-1, with 8 nucleotides matching TRBD1. The germline CDR1 and CDR2 sequences are SGHTS and YDEGEE. The CDR3 is 14 amino acids. The J segment lost 5 bases and the V segment lost 4 bases, leaving 7 bases of the junction unmatched. The CDR3 DNA reads as TGTGCCAGCAGCCAAAGGACAGGGAAAACTGAAGCTTTCTTT. This codes for CASSQRTGKTEAFF.

The rearrangement uses TRBV7-9 and TRBJ1-2, with 9 bases identical to TRBD1. This CDR3 is 16 amino acids long. CDR1 is SEHNR, CDR2 FQNEAQ, per germline (reference sequence). Losses at the gene ends were 2 bases for V and 0 bases for J; bases not matched to a gene: 4. CDR3 loop: CASSLRTGAANYGYTF. CDR3 nucleotide sequence: TGTGCCAGCAGCTTACGGACAGGGGCAGCTAACTATGGCTACACCTTC.

V is TRBV7-3 and J is TRBJ1-2; 8 nucleotides agree with TRBD1. V lost 1 base and J lost 0; bases outside the gene matches: 1. CDR3 length: 15 amino acids. Germline CDR1 is SGHTA and CDR2 is FQGTGA. CDR3 nucleotides: TGTGCCAGCAGCTTAATGGGACAGGCTAACTATGGCTACACCTTC. Translating it yields CASSLMGQANYGYTF.

The chain couples TRBV7-9 to TRBJ2-5; TRBD1 matches at 9 bases. V dropped 4 bases and J dropped 2; count of bases not matched to a gene: 11. CDR3 length: 17 residues. Germline assignment: CDR1 SEHNR and CDR2 FQNEAQ (reference sequence). CDR3 sequence reads: CASSSRGQGMGQETQYF. The CDR3 DNA follows: TGTGCCAGCAGCTCGAGGGGACAGGGAATGGGGCAAGAGACCCAGTACTTC.

This clone was picked up many times. The V gene is TRBV19, the J gene TRBJ2-7; tentatively, D is TRBD2 (7 bases). The length of the CDR3 is 15 residues. The germline V and J ends were trimmed by 1 base and 3 bases, with 13 bases remaining between them. CDR1 and CDR2 from the germline V gene are LNHDA and SQIVND (reference sequence). CDR3 coding DNA: TGTGCCAGTAGTATAGTAGTCGGGGGGCTCTACGAGCAGTACTTC. Translation gives CASSIVVGGLYEQYF.

The rearrangement links TRBV19 to TRBJ2-5; TRBD1 is a possible D gene (5 bases). CDR1 LNHDA and CDR2 SQIVND come from the germline V gene (reference sequence). CDR3 size: 13 residues. Trimming left V 6 bases short and J 4 bases short, with 12 bases between. CDR3 region: CASRLSQGETQYF. CDR3 sequence (DNA): TGTGCCAGTAGACTAAGCCAGGGAGAGACCCAGTACTTC.

The rearrangement joins TRBV7-9 to TRBJ2-6; a weak D match, TRBD2 (5 bases). CDR3 length equals 17 residues. The V end lost 3 bases, the J end lost 0 bases, and 12 bases lay between the germline ends. Germline CDR1 SEHNR, CDR2 FQNEAQ (reference sequence). The CDR3 region has the DNA TGTGCCAGCAGCTTCTTTGTCGGGGACTCTGGGGCCAACGTCCTGACTTTC. The encoded protein is CASSFFVGDSGANVLTF.

J is TRBJ2-3 and V is TRBV29-1, with 13 bases matching TRBD2. Germline trimming cut 3 bases from V and 4 bases from J; bases unmatched to any gene: 4. Looked up from germline, CDR1 is SQVTM and CDR2 is ANQGSEA. CDR3 size: 15 residues. The CDR3 region has the DNA TGCAGCGTTGAGATACTAGCGGGGGGGCCAGATACGCAGTATTTT. Translated, it gives CSVEILAGGPDTQYF.

This chain uses TRBV10-3 with TRBJ2-1, with 8 bases lining up with TRBD2. This CDR3 comprises 13 residues. The V segment lost 11 bases and the J segment 4 bases; nucleotides outside the gene matches: 7. Germline loops: CDR1 ENHRY, CDR2 SYGVKD. CDR3 nucleotides: TGTGCCCAGGGCGGGGGGCAGTACAATGAGCAGTTCTTC. This translates into CAQGGGQYNEQFF.

The rearrangement links TRBV5-5 to TRBJ2-5, with D maybe TRBD1 (6 bases). V lost 4 bases and J lost 2, with 9 bases in between. The germline V gene encodes CDR1 SGHKS and CDR2 YYEKEE (reference sequence). CDR3 length: 13 residues. CDR3 nucleotides: TGTGCCAGCAGCGTACAGGGACAAGAGACCCAGTACTTC. Its protein is CASSVQGQETQYF.

The chain recombines TRBV18 with TRBJ2-7; 8 bases fit TRBD2. Trimming took 3 bases from V and 0 from J; bases not matched to a gene: 10. There are 17 residues in the CDR3. CDR1 and CDR2 from the germline V gene are KGHSH and LQKENI. CDR3 loop: CASSPQNSGVSSYEQYF. The CDR3, as DNA: TGTGCCAGCTCACCGCAAAATAGCGGGGTGAGCTCCTACGAGCAGTACTTC.

In this sample, this clone turned up once. The chain combines TRBV7-3 with TRBJ2-1, with 13 bases fitting TRBD2. J lost 9 bases, V lost 9 bases, and 5 bases had no gene match. The CDR3 extends over 13 amino acids. Per the germline V gene, CDR1 is SGHTA and CDR2 is FQGTGA. CDR3 in DNA: TGTGCCAGTCGGACTAGCGGGGGTGGTGAGCAGTTCTTC. Translated, it gives CASRTSGGGEQFF.